This paragraph reports one T cell receptor (beta chain). Its target is not known. One end of the junction varies from germline; a read error may be responsible. The CDR3 is made up of 14 amino acids. Per germline, CDR1 SGHAT and CDR2 FQNNGV. This specimen comes from a study of cytomegalovirus exposure and HLA in healthy donors. Study-wide findings and caveats: Using the classifier, cytomegalovirus status was reportedly diagnosed with high specificity and sensitivity.

Repertoires were generated with immunoSEQ multiplex PCR, while TCRdb's copy carries only in-frame clones and drops some. This table holds some 120,000 clones, roughly 90% found once. This TCR came from a man aged 25 to 40 in good health and CMV-seronegative. The sample was PBMCs. V gene TRBV11-2 combines with J gene TRBJ2-3, with TRBD2 identical over 9 bases. The CDR3 sequence is CASRLAGGTDTQYF. The CDR3 region has the DNA TGTGCCAGCAGATTAGCGGGAGGCACAGATACGCAGTATTTT.